The TCR beta chain under discussion was sequenced for a study of T cell responses to AZD1222 COVID-19 vaccine. Study-wide context: Whether given at about 4 or about 12 weeks, second doses were pooled.

For this clone: Its target is not known. This sample also contains other DNA sequences that code for the same CDR3.

Study-wide results and limits: The study found Spike-specific TCR breadth and depth rose after two AZD1222 doses. Possibly, clonal diversity was underestimated; donors were largely white British and included more females. In all cases, repertoires were sampled only after the peak T cell response.

The data were produced by immunoSEQ multiplex PCR, yet TCRdb's version contains in-frame clones alone and is incomplete. The repertoire holds some 200,000 clones, with 85% to 95% as singletons. V gave up 6 bases and J gave up 1 base, with 9 bases separating them. This CDR3 is built from 13 residues. The germline V gene has CDR1 MNHEY and CDR2 SMNVEV (reference sequence). The V and J genes are TRBV27 and TRBJ1-1, with D uncertain. The clonotype originates from an adult in good health. The sample consisted of peripheral blood, taken on day 0 of AZD1222 vaccination. CDR3 protein: CASSLTANTEAFF. CDR3 nucleotides: TGTGCCAGCAGCTTAACAGCGAACACTGAAGCTTTCTTT.